The 17 T cell receptor beta chains below were found in one sample sequenced in a study of T cells in severe cutaneous drug reactions. The donors had carbamazepine-induced Stevens-Johnson syndrome or toxic epidermal necrolysis. Bulk and single-cell libraries used iRepertoire multiplex PCR with TCR subtype-specific primers. TCRdb re-called the multiplex PCR reads and gives one entry per CDR3 protein, without DNA. Recorded for this sample: around 6,000 distinct CDR3 sequences. Sequencing input: PBMCs. The receptors were gathered from a human donor with a severe cutaneous adverse drug reaction.

This clonotype shows up as medium-sized by frequency. The chain carries TRBV6-5 and TRBJ2-1. The V gene's germline CDR1 is MNHEY and CDR2 SVGAGI. The CDR3 has 14 residues. The CDR3 is CASSYRGSYNEQFF.

This sequence joins TRBV28 and TRBJ2-1; lacking DNA, the TRBD1 call made by TCRdb goes unchecked. Germline V lookup: CDR1 MDHEN, CDR2 SYDVKM. This CDR3 is built from 14 residues. The CDR3 loop reads CASTGTGYINEQFF. Full variable domain (remainder filled in from reference TRBV28 and TRBJ2-1): DVKVTQSSRYLVKRTGEKVFLECVQDMDHENMFWYRQDPGLGLRLIYFSYDVKMKEKGDIPEGYSVSREKKERFSLILESASTNQTSMYLCASTGTGYINEQFFGPGTRLTVL.

The rearrangement links TRBV28 to TRBJ1-2; TCRdb's D call of TRBD1 is untestable without DNA. Germline V gives CDR1 MDHEN, CDR2 SYDVKM. The CDR3 has 14 amino acids. The CDR3 region is CASRPQGATKGYTF.

V is TRBV18 and J is TRBJ2-7. Per germline, CDR1 KGHSH and CDR2 LQKENI. The CDR3 has 13 amino acids. CDR3 loop: CASSPDASYEQYF.

The V and J genes are TRBV6-5 and TRBJ2-3; as DNA is missing, the TRBD2 call by TCRdb cannot be tested. Germline V gene lookup returns CDR1 MNHEY and CDR2 SVGAGI. This CDR3 contains 16 residues. CDR3 sequence reads: CASSYRLAGGADTQYF.

This clonotype ranks as medium-sized in terms of frequency. The chain is built from TRBV6-2 or TRBV6-3 and TRBJ2-1; with no DNA, the TCRdb D assignment of TRBD2 cannot be verified. CDR3 length equals 14 residues. The germline V gene has CDR1 MNHEY and CDR2 SVGEGT. This CDR3 is CASTTGLLYNEQFF.

The chain has TRBV5-4 and TRBJ2-1; the TCRdb call, TRBD2, lacks DNA for checking. The CDR3 runs to 15 residues. The germline gives CDR1 SGHNT, CDR2 YYREEE (reference sequence). The CDR3 region is CASSLDSGTHNEQFF.

This chain's CDR3 is CASSAKTGTGKDYGYTF. The chain links TRBV28 to TRBJ1-2; as DNA is missing, the TRBD1 call by TCRdb cannot be tested. This CDR3 is built from 17 residues. Germline loops: CDR1 MDHEN, CDR2 SYDVKM.

CDR3 in amino acids: CASSEAGGFYGYTF. The gene calls are TRBV2 and TRBJ1-2. This CDR3 is built from 14 residues. Germline CDR1 SNHLY, CDR2 FYNNEI. Full variable domain (missing parts from reference TRBV2 and TRBJ1-2): EPEVTQTPSHQVTQMGQEVILRCVPISNHLYFYWYRQILGQKVEFLVSFYNNEISEKSEIFDDQFSVERPDGSNFTLKIRSTKLEDSAMYFCASSEAGGFYGYTFGSGTRLTVV.

Judged by frequency, this clonotype is medium-sized. V gene TRBV4-1 combines with J gene TRBJ2-7; TCRdb selects TRBD1, and the lack of DNA leaves this call unchecked. This CDR3 contains 13 residues. CDR1 MGHRA and CDR2 YSYEKL come from the germline V gene. CDR3 region: CAIPDRQRDEQYF.

The rearrangement links TRBV30 to TRBJ2-2; TCRdb returns TRBD1, unconfirmable since there is no DNA. Germline-derived CDR1 and CDR2 are GTSNPN and SVGIG (reference sequence). There are 15 residues in the CDR3. CDR3 loop: CAWTRQGEGTGELFF.

The chain combines TRBV19 with TRBJ1-1. Germline assignment: CDR1 LNHDA and CDR2 SQIVND (reference sequence). CDR3 size: 13 residues. CDR3 protein: CASSIKVNTEAFF.

Measured by frequency, this clonotype is medium-sized. The gene calls are TRBV27 and TRBJ1-1; no DNA is available, so the TRBD1 call from TCRdb remains unchecked. Germline V gives CDR1 MNHEY, CDR2 SMNVEV (reference sequence). CDR3 size: 17 residues. The CDR3 sequence: CASSFLGQGVMKTEAFF.

This chain connects TRBV2 to TRBJ1-2; TCRdb lists TRBD1, though no DNA is available to test this call. The CDR3 spans 15 residues. Germline V gene data show CDR1 as SNHLY and CDR2 as FYNNEI. The CDR3 here is CASSGQGGGFYGYTF.

Considering frequency, this clonotype is medium-sized (0.01 to 0.1%). The rearrangement joins TRBV28 to TRBJ1-1. This CDR3 is built from 11 residues. Germline values: CDR1 MDHEN, CDR2 SYDVKM. CDR3 in amino acids: CASNLGTEAFF.

V and J are TRBV13 and TRBJ2-7. Germline loops: CDR1 PRHDT, CDR2 FYEKMQ (reference sequence). The CDR3 loop spans 13 amino acids. CDR3 protein: CASSLSESYEQYF.

The V gene is TRBV2, the J gene TRBJ1-1; TCRdb calls TRBD1, which cannot be checked without DNA. The CDR3 is made up of 13 amino acids. The germline V gene has CDR1 SNHLY and CDR2 FYNNEI. Here the CDR3 reads CATTGAGHTEAFF. The whole variable domain, remainder taken from reference TRBV2 and TRBJ1-1, is EPEVTQTPSHQVTQMGQEVILRCVPISNHLYFYWYRQILGQKVEFLVSFYNNEISEKSEIFDDQFSVERPDGSNFTLKIRSTKLEDSAMYFCATTGAGHTEAFFGQGTRLTVV.